One sample yielded the 25 T cell receptor beta chains listed below, sequenced in a study of OX40 agonist ivuxolimab in advanced cancers. Repertoires were generated with immunoSEQ multiplex PCR, while TCRdb's copy carries only in-frame clones and drops some. Of about 51,000 clones detected, over 75% appear once; the ten largest clones hold 2% to 2.5%. Here the sequenced sample was CD4+ or CD8+ T cells sorted from blood, taken in a trial of the OX40 agonist ivuxolimab. The receptor set was obtained from an adult with an advanced solid tumor such as melanoma, head and neck, liver or kidney cancer.

In nucleotides, the CDR3 is TGTGCCAGCCGTTCCTACGAGCAGTACTTC. This sequence encodes CASRSYEQYF. The rearrangement uses TRBV2 and TRBJ2-7; D call uncertain. The CDR3 runs 10 residues. Trimming stripped 8 bases from V and 1 base from J, with 3 bases between. Germline V lookup: CDR1 SNHLY, CDR2 FYNNEI.

The V call is TRBV29-1, the J call TRBJ2-5, with 8 positions matching TRBD1. Trimming cost V 1 base and J 1 base; bases outside gene matches: 5. The CDR3 totals 15 residues. Per germline, CDR1 SQVTM and CDR2 ANQGSEA. The CDR3 bases are TGCAGCGTTGAAGGGGCAGGGGGCCTCCAAGAGACCCAGTACTTC. Translated, it gives CSVEGAGGLQETQYF.

This clone appeared a few times. This rearrangement joins TRBV5-8 to TRBJ2-1; D ambiguous. The CDR3 totals 13 residues. V lost 4 bases and J 4 bases, leaving 9 bases between the germline ends. CDR1 is SGHTS and CDR2 is YDEGEE in the germline V gene. This CDR3 reads CASSRFAYNEQFF. In DNA, the CDR3 is TGTGCCAGCAGCCGGTTCGCGTACAATGAGCAGTTCTTC. The full variable domain, its missing parts supplied by reference TRBV5-8 and TRBJ2-1, is EAGVTQSPTHLIKTRGQQATLRCSPISGHTSVYWYQQALGLGLQFLLWYDEGEERNRGNFPPRFSGRQFPNYSSELNVNALELEDSALYLCASSRFAYNEQFFGPGTRLTVL.

The V gene is TRBV21-1, the J gene TRBJ2-3; the table's D call, TRBD2, has no DNA check behind it. TRBV21-1 is classified as a pseudogene. This CDR3 spans 20 amino acids. The CDR3 DNA sequence: TGTGCCAGACCTATACTTCCTAGCGGGAGGGCCCACCGTGGACCAGATACGCAGTATTTT. It yields the protein CARPILPSGRAHRGPDTQYF.

A note on this clone: The junction differs from germline at one of its ends, possibly a read error. The chain joins TRBV7-7 to TRBJ2-3, with D hard to call. CDR1 is SSHAT, CDR2 FNYEAQ, per germline (reference sequence). This CDR3 spans 15 amino acids. Here the CDR3 reads CASSLGLTDTDTQYF. The CDR3 region has the DNA TGTGCTAGCAGCTTGGGCTTGACGGACACAGATACGCAGTATTTT.

The rearrangement links TRBV18 to TRBJ2-7; 12 positions match TRBD2. V lost 3 bases and J lost 6; bases outside the gene matches: 12. CDR1 KGHSH and CDR2 LQKENI come from the germline V gene. The CDR3 length is 17 residues. CDR3 nucleotides: TGTGCCAGCTCACCCCTGATACTTACTAGCGGGAGGACCGAGCAGTACTTC. Protein product: CASSPLILTSGRTEQYF.

The gene calls are TRBV19 and TRBJ1-2; 8 bases line up with TRBD1. CDR3 size: 14 residues. Germline values: CDR1 LNHDA, CDR2 SQIVND (reference sequence). The V and J ends lost 1 base and 4 bases, in that order; junction bases with no gene match: 2. CDR3 sequence reads: CASSIGDRIYGYTF. The CDR3 DNA sequence: TGTGCCAGTAGTATAGGGGACAGGATCTATGGCTACACCTTC.

The table lists this clone with a count of one. J is TRBJ2-3 and V is TRBV11-2; no reliable D call. This CDR3 spans 12 amino acids. Deletions cut 6 bases from V and 4 bases from J, with 8 bases between. Germline CDR1 and CDR2: SGHAT and FQNNGV. The CDR3 DNA reads TGTGCCAGCAGTCCCCAGGCAGATACGCAGTATTTT. This encodes CASSPQADTQYF.

This chain links TRBV7-2 with TRBJ2-5; a possible D gene is TRBD2 (5 bases). Germline CDR1 SGHTA, CDR2 FQGNSA. V was pared by 1 base and J by 1 base, with 10 bases between. There are 15 residues in the CDR3. The DNA of the CDR3 is TGTGCCAGCAGCTTAGTTCGCGGGCCCCAAGAGACCCAGTACTTC. Translating gives CASSLVRGPQETQYF.

This clone was counted a few times. CDR3 region: CASSPRDFRFNQPQHF. The CDR3 DNA reads TGTGCCAGCTCGCCCAGGGATTTTCGTTTCAATCAGCCCCAGCATTTT. The V call is TRBV28, the J call TRBJ1-5; D might be TRBD1 (5 bases). The CDR3 is 16 residues long. Trimming shortened V by 8 bases and J by 3 bases, and 20 bases separated the two germline ends. CDR1 is MDHEN, CDR2 SYDVKM, per germline.

The rearrangement links TRBV4-1 to TRBJ1-2, with 7 positions matching TRBD1. The CDR3 runs to 17 residues. The J segment lost 2 bases and the V segment lost 0 bases, leaving 9 bases of the junction unmatched. Germline assignment: CDR1 MGHRA and CDR2 YSYEKL. CDR3: CASSQDTKGAQNYGYTF. The CDR3 DNA reads TGCGCCAGCAGCCAAGATACAAAGGGGGCGCAGAACTATGGCTACACCTTC.

This clone has only one observation. The CDR3 bases are TGTGCCAGCAAGGTCCAGGGAGGAAACACCATATATTTT. Translation gives CASKVQGGNTIYF. J is TRBJ1-3 and V is TRBV6-1; D is possibly TRBD1 (5 bases). The V end lost 7 bases, the J end lost 4 bases, and 11 bases lay between the germline ends. Germline V CDR1 and CDR2: MNHNS, SASEGT. This CDR3 contains 13 residues.

J is TRBJ2-7 and V is TRBV28, with 10 bases matching TRBD2. The CDR3 covers 15 residues. V trimming: 6 bases; J trimming: 7 bases; junction bases outside the gene matches: 12. The germline V gene has CDR1 MDHEN and CDR2 SYDVKM. In nucleotides, the CDR3 is TGTGCCAGCAGCCGCGGCACTAGCGGGGACTTGGAGCAGTACTTC. This encodes CASSRGTSGDLEQYF.

V gene TRBV5-1 combines with J gene TRBJ1-1; 11 bases are shared with TRBD1. This CDR3 has 16 residues. With 7 bases clipped from V and 5 bases from J, the junction kept 13 bases outside the gene matches. Germline CDR1 reads SGHRS; CDR2 reads YFSETQ. The DNA of the CDR3 is TGCGCCAGCGGGATGGACAGGGGGCGGATAGGGACTGAAGCTTTCTTT. This codes for CASGMDRGRIGTEAFF. Using reference TRBV5-1 and TRBJ1-1 for the parts outside the CDR3, the full variable domain is KAGVTQTPRYLIKTRGQQVTLSCSPISGHRSVSWYQQTPGQGLQFLFEYFSETQRNKGNFPGRFSGRQFSNSRSEMNVSTLELGDSALYLCASGMDRGRIGTEAFFGQGTRLTVV.

This clone was counted between two and nine times. The chain couples TRBV11-2 to TRBJ2-7; 7 bases match TRBD2. From germline, CDR1 is SGHAT and CDR2 FQNNGV. J was trimmed by 2 bases and V by 4 bases; bases with no gene match: 8. The CDR3 totals 15 residues. CDR3 in amino acids: CASSSNPGGTYEQYF. The CDR3 region has the DNA TGTGCCAGCAGCTCAAATCCCGGGGGGACCTACGAGCAGTACTTC.

The genes are TRBV7-8 and TRBJ2-2; 8 bases are shared with TRBD2. The CDR3 loop spans 15 amino acids. Germline CDR1 and CDR2: SGHVS and FQNEAQ. The V and J ends lost 7 bases and 3 bases, in that order; junction bases with no gene match: 7. The CDR3: CASTSSGGHTGELFF. The CDR3 DNA reads as TGTGCCAGCACCTCCTCGGGGGGGCACACCGGGGAGCTGTTTTTT.

V is TRBV28 and J is TRBJ1-2, with D uncertain. The V and J ends lost 2 bases and 5 bases respectively, with 6 bases between them. The CDR3 is 12 residues long. CDR1 is MDHEN and CDR2 is SYDVKM in the germline V gene. This CDR3 reads CASSLMSYGYTF. As DNA, the CDR3 is TGTGCCAGCAGTTTAATGTCTTATGGCTACACCTTC.

This chain joins TRBV6-5 and TRBJ1-2; 7 positions agree with TRBD1. The V gene end was trimmed by 2 bases and the J gene end by 2 bases; junction bases not matched to a gene: 2. The CDR3 covers 14 residues. The germline V gene encodes CDR1 MNHEY and CDR2 SVGAGI. CDR3 coding DNA: TGTGCCAGCAGTTACAGGGGGCGCAACTATGGCTACACCTTC. It is translated as CASSYRGRNYGYTF.

This sequence joins TRBV30 and TRBJ1-1; tentatively, D is TRBD1 (6 bases). Deletions cut 3 bases from V and 1 base from J, with 9 bases between. The CDR3 has 13 residues. Germline V CDR1 and CDR2: GTSNPN, SVGIG (reference sequence). The CDR3: CAWRPQGNTEAFF. In nucleotides, the CDR3 is TGTGCCTGGAGACCACAGGGGAACACTGAAGCTTTCTTT.

Comments on this clone: Other DNA sequences in this specimen translate into the identical CDR3. This rearrangement joins TRBV5-1 to TRBJ2-5; D gene unclear. This CDR3 has 11 residues. CDR1 is SGHRS, CDR2 YFSETQ, per germline. V lost 3 bases and J 2 bases, leaving 2 bases between the germline ends. The CDR3 coding sequence is TGCGCCAGCAGCTCTCAAGAGACCCAGTACTTC. This translates into CASSSQETQYF.

The V gene is TRBV27, the J gene TRBJ1-1, with D unresolved. The CDR3 covers 15 residues. V was shortened by 2 bases and J by 0 bases, with 10 bases between the two germline ends. Germline CDR1 and CDR2: MNHEY and SMNVEV (reference sequence). The CDR3 loop is CASSLGIDMNTEAFF. The CDR3 DNA reads TGTGCCAGCAGTTTAGGGATCGACATGAACACTGAAGCTTTCTTT.

This clone was recorded once. The chain uses TRBV4-1 and TRBJ2-1; TRBD1 is a possible D gene (6 bases). Germline lookup yields CDR1 MGHRA and CDR2 YSYEKL. The CDR3 consists of 14 residues. The ends were cut back, 4 bases at V and 5 bases at J, with 12 bases in the middle. This CDR3 is CASSPGTINNEQFF. Here the CDR3 DNA reads TGCGCCAGCAGCCCCGGGACAATAAACAATGAGCAGTTCTTC.

The genes are TRBV5-6 and TRBJ2-7, with D perhaps TRBD2 (5 bases). Germline loops: CDR1 SGHDT, CDR2 YYEEEE. CDR3 length: 13 amino acids. The germline V and J ends were trimmed by 5 bases and 2 bases, with 11 bases remaining between them. CDR3 amino acids: CASSTQRPYEQYF. The CDR3 nucleotides read TGTGCCAGCAGTACCCAGCGGCCCTACGAGCAGTACTTC.

The J gene is TRBJ2-1, the V gene TRBV12-5, with 9 bases matching TRBD1. The germline V gene has CDR1 LGHNT and CDR2 FRNRAP. This CDR3 comprises 15 residues. V was clipped by 5 bases and J by 4 bases; unmatched bases: 6. The CDR3 region has the DNA TGTGCTAGTGGTCCGGGACAGGGAAATTACAATGAGCAGTTCTTC. Residues: CASGPGQGNYNEQFF.

This chain connects TRBV2 to TRBJ2-5; no definite D call. Per the germline V gene, CDR1 is SNHLY and CDR2 is FYNNEI. The CDR3 totals 13 residues. The V and J ends lost 10 bases and 7 bases respectively, with 19 bases between them. The CDR3 sequence: CATGLDGARTQYF. CDR3 in DNA: TGTGCCACAGGTCTAGACGGCGCAAGGACCCAGTACTTC.